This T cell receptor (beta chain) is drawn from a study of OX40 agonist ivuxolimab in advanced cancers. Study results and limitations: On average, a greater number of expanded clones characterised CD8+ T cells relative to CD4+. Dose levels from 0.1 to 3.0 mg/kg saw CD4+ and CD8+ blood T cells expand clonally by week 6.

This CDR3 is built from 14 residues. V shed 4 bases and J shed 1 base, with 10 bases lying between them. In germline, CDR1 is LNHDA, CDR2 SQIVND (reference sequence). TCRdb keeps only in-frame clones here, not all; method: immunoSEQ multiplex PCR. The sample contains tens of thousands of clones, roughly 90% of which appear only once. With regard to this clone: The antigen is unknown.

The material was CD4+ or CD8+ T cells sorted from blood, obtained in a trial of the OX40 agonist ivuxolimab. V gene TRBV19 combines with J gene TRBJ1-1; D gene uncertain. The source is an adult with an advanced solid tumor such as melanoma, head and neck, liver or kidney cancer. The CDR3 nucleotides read TGTGCCAGTAGTACCCGGGAGTCGAACACTGAAGCTTTCTTT. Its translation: CASSTRESNTEAFF. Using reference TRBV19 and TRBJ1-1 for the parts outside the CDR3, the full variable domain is DGGITQSPKYLFRKEGQNVTLSCEQNLNHDAMYWYRQDPGQGLRLIYYSQIVNDFQKGDIAEGYSVSREKKESFPLTVTSAQKNPTAFYLCASSTRESNTEAFFGQGTRLTVV.